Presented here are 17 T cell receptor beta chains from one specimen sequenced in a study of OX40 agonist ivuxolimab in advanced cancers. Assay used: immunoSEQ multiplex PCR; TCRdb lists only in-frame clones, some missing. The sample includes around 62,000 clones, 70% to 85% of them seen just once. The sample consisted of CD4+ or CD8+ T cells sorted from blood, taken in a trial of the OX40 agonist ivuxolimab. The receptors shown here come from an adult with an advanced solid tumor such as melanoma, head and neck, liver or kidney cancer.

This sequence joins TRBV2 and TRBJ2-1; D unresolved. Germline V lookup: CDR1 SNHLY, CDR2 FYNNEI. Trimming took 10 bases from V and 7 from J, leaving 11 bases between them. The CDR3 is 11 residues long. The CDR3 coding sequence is TGTGCCATCGTGTTGTTGAATGAGCAGTTCTTC. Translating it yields CAIVLLNEQFF.

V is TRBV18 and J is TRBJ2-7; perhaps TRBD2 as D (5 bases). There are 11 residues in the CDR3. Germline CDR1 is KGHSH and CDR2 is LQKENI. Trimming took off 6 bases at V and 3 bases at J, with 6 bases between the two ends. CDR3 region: CASSGDYEQYF. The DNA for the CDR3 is TGTGCCAGCTCCGGGGACTACGAGCAGTACTTC.

The CDR3 loop is CASSLGQGLYNEQFF. CDR3 nucleotide sequence: TGTGCCAGCAGCTTGGGACAAGGCCTATACAATGAGCAGTTCTTC. The rearrangement uses TRBV7-2 and TRBJ2-1, with D possibly matching TRBD1 (6 bases). The CDR3 has 15 amino acids. Germline V gives CDR1 SGHTA, CDR2 FQGNSA. Between the trimmed V and J ends, which lost 3 bases and 4 bases, there was a span of 13 bases.

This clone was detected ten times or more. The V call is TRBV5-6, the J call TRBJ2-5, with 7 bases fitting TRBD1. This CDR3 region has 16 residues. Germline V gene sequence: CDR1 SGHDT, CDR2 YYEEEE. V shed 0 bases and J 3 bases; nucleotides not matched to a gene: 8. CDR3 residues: CASSLADRETKETQYF. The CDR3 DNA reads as TGTGCCAGCAGCTTGGCCGACAGGGAAACTAAAGAGACCCAGTACTTC.

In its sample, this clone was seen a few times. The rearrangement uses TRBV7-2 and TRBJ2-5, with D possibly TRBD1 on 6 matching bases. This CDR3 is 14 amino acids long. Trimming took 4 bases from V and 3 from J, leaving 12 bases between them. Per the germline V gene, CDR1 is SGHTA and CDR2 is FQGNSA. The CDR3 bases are TGTGCCAGCAGCTCCTTTGCAGGGGAAGAGACCCAGTACTTC. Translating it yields CASSSFAGEETQYF.

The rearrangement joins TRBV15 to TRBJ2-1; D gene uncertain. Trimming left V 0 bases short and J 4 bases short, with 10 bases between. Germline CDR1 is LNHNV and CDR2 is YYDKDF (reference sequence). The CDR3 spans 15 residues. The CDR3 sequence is CATSREQLSYNEQFF. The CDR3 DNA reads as TGTGCCACCAGCAGAGAGCAACTGTCTTACAATGAGCAGTTCTTC. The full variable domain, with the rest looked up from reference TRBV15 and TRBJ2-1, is DAMVIQNPRYQVTQFGKPVTLSCSQTLNHNVMYWYQQKSSQAPKLLFHYYDKDFNNEADTPDNFQSRRPNTSFCFLDIRSPGLGDTAMYLCATSREQLSYNEQFFGPGTRLTVL.

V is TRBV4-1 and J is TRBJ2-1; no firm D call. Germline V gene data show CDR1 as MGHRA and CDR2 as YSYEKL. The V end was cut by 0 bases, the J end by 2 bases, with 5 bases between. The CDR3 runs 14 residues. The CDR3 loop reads CASSQELTYNEQFF. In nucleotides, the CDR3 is TGCGCCAGCAGCCAAGAACTGACCTACAATGAGCAGTTCTTC.

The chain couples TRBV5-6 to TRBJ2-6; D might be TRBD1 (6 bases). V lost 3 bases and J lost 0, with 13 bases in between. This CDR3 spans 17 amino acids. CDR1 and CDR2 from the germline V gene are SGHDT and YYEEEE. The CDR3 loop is CASSSGQISSGANVLTF. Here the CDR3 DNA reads TGTGCCAGCAGCTCCGGACAGATTAGCTCTGGGGCCAACGTCCTGACTTTC.

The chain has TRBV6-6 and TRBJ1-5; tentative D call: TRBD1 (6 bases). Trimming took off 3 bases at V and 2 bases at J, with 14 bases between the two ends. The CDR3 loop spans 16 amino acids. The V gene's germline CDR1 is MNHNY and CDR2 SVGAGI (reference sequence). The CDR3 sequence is CASSYGQGRGNQPQHF. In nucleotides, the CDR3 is TGTGCCAGCAGTTATGGCCAGGGGAGAGGCAATCAGCCCCAGCATTTT.

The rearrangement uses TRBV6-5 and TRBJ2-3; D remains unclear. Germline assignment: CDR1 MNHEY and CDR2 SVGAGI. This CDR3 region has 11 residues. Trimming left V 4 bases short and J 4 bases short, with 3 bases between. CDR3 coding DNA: TGTGCCAGCAGTTGGGCAGATACGCAGTATTTT. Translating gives CASSWADTQYF.

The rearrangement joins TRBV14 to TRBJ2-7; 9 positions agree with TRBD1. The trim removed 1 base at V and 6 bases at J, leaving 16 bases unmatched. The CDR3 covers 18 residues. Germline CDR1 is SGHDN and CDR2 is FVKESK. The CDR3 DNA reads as TGTGCCAGCAGCCAAGGGTTGAGAGGGGGACAGGGCCTACGCGAGCAGTACTTC. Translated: CASSQGLRGGQGLREQYF.

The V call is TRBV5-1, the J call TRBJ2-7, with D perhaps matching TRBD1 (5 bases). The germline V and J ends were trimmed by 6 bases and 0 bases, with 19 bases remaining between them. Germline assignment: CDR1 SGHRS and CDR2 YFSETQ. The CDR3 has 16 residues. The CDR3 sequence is CASTLSGAGISYEQYF. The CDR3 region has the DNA TGCGCCAGCACGCTCTCTGGGGCAGGCATCTCCTACGAGCAGTACTTC.

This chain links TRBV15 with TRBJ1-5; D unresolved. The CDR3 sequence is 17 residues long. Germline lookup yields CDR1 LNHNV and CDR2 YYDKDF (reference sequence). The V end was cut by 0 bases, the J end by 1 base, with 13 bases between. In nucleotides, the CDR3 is TGTGCCACCAGCAGAGATTCAGGACGGAGGAGCAATCAGCCCCAGCATTTT. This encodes CATSRDSGRRSNQPQHF.

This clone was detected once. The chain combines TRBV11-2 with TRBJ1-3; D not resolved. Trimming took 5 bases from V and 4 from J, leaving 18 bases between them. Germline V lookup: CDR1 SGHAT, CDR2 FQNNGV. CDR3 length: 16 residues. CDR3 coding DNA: TGTGCCAGCAGCGAAGATAGCAGGCCGGCGGGAAACACCATATATTTT. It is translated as CASSEDSRPAGNTIYF.

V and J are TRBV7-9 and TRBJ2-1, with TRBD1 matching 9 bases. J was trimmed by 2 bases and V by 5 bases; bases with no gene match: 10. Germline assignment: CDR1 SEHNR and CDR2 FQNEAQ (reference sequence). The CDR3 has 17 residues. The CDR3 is CASSPEQGAIPYNEQFF. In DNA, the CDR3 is TGTGCCAGCAGCCCCGAACAGGGGGCGATCCCCTACAATGAGCAGTTCTTC.

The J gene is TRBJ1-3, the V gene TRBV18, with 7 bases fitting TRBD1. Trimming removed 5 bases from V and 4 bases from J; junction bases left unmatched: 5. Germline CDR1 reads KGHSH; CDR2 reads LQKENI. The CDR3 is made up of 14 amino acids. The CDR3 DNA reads TGTGCCAGCTCATACGGGACAGAAGGAAACACCATATATTTT. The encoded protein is CASSYGTEGNTIYF.

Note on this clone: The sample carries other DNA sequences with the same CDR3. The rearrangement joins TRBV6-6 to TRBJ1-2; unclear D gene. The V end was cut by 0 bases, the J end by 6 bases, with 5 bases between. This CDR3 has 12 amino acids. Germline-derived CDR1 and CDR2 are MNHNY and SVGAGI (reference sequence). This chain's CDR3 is CASSYSGDGYTF. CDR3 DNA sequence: TGTGCCAGCAGTTACTCAGGAGATGGCTACACCTTC.